One and the same sample provided the 15 T cell receptor beta chains below, sequenced in a study of PD-1 blockade in classical Hodgkin lymphoma. The time point is: cycle 4 day 1 (C4D1), after 6 weeks of nivolumab. All trial patients relapsed after autologous stem cell transplantation. CD4+ T cells were purified from thawed PBMCs by negative selection. Generated by immunoSEQ multiplex PCR, the TCRdb table keeps only in-frame clones and is missing some. The data show about 28,000 clones, around 80% seen once. The source material was CD4+ T cells from blood, sampled before the fourth cycle of nivolumab. All receptors derive from a human donor with classical Hodgkin lymphoma.

The chain carries TRBV7-9 and TRBJ1-4; weak D call: TRBD1 (6 bases). Germline CDR1 reads SEHNR; CDR2 reads FQNEAQ (reference sequence). The CDR3 runs 14 residues. Trimming stripped 4 bases from V and 7 bases from J, with 13 bases between. This CDR3 reads CASSSTEGGEKLFF. DNA for the CDR3: TGTGCCAGCAGCTCCACGGAGGGGGGTGAAAAACTGTTTTTT.

The CDR3 nucleotides read TGTGCCAGCAGTTTGGAGGGGGCGAGCGGCTACACCTTC. Translation: CASSLEGASGYTF. The chain couples TRBV28 to TRBJ1-2; 7 nucleotides agree with TRBD1. The V and J ends lost 3 bases and 8 bases, in that order; junction bases with no gene match: 6. This CDR3 spans 13 amino acids. CDR1 is MDHEN and CDR2 is SYDVKM in the germline V gene.

A single count supports this clone. The chain links TRBV7-2 to TRBJ2-4; 11 bases are shared with TRBD2. The junction had 7 bases not matched to a gene; V was cut back by 1 base and J by 2 bases. Germline values: CDR1 SGHTA, CDR2 FQGNSA. The length of the CDR3 is 18 residues. The CDR3 reads CASSLVMGLAVTKNIQYF. The CDR3 DNA reads as TGTGCCAGCAGCTTAGTGATGGGACTAGCGGTTACCAAAAACATTCAGTACTTC.

The chain employs TRBV18 and TRBJ2-3, with D uncertain. Between the trimmed V and J ends, which lost 4 bases and 0 bases, there was a span of 11 bases. Germline CDR1 KGHSH, CDR2 LQKENI. This CDR3 contains 15 residues. CDR3 DNA sequence: TGTGCCAGCTCACTCAGCGCGACTAGCACAGATACGCAGTATTTT. Protein product: CASSLSATSTDTQYF.

V usage is TRBV29-1 and J usage is TRBJ1-2, with a weak D call TRBD1 (5 bases). The CDR3 has 12 residues. V was cut by 2 bases and J by 8 bases, with 12 bases left in between. Germline CDR1 SQVTM, CDR2 ANQGSEA. The chain's CDR3 is CSVERQRRGYTF. The CDR3 DNA reads as TGCAGCGTTGAAAGACAGAGGAGGGGCTACACCTTC.

This clone came up a few times. This chain uses TRBV19 with TRBJ2-2, with D maybe TRBD2 (5 bases). Trimming pared 1 base from V and 1 base from J, leaving 10 bases between. CDR3 size: 16 residues. CDR1 and CDR2 from the germline V gene are LNHDA and SQIVND (reference sequence). The CDR3 DNA reads TGTGCCAGTAGTATAGTAACGGGAATGAACACCGGGGAGCTGTTTTTT. Residues: CASSIVTGMNTGELFF.

J is TRBJ2-3 and V is TRBV2, with no clear D. The CDR3 sequence is 11 residues long. The germline CDR1 and CDR2 sequences are SNHLY and FYNNEI. V lost 4 bases, J lost 13 bases, and 12 bases lay in between. As DNA, the CDR3 is TGTGCCAGCAGTGCCGTGGGATGGGAGTATTTT. Its translation: CASSAVGWEYF.

The rearrangement joins TRBV11-2 to TRBJ2-5, with D possibly TRBD2 on 5 matching bases. This CDR3 has 13 residues. The germline V gene encodes CDR1 SGHAT and CDR2 FQNNGV. The V end was cut by 2 bases, the J end by 5 bases, with 9 bases between. In DNA, the CDR3 is TGTGCCAGCAGCTTACCAGGACTGGAGACCCAGTACTTC. Its protein is CASSLPGLETQYF.

This clone occurred once. The chain has TRBV19 and TRBJ2-6; D gene unclear. CDR1 and CDR2 (germline): LNHDA, SQIVND (reference sequence). V dropped 1 base and J dropped 0 bases, with 10 bases sitting between them. The CDR3 spans 17 residues. Here the CDR3 DNA reads TGTGCCAGTAGTATAGCTTTTACTGACTCTGGGGCCAACGTCCTGACTTTC. Translated: CASSIAFTDSGANVLTF.

Only one count was recorded for this clone. The chain has TRBV5-1 and TRBJ2-1; D assignment may be TRBD1 or TRBD2 (6 bases each). The CDR3 sequence is 15 residues long. Germline loops: CDR1 SGHRS, CDR2 YFSETQ. Trimming stripped 7 bases from V and 0 bases from J, with 14 bases between. The CDR3 region has the DNA TGCGCCAGCCTTCCCGGGGGCGGCTCCTACAATGAGCAGTTCTTC. The encoded protein is CASLPGGGSYNEQFF.

This clone was seen more than once but under ten times. The rearrangement joins TRBV19 to TRBJ1-5; D gene ambiguous. The V and J ends lost 9 bases and 6 bases respectively, with 18 bases between them. This CDR3 comprises 14 residues. Germline V gene sequence: CDR1 LNHDA, CDR2 SQIVND (reference sequence). CDR3 sequence reads: CARDLRAGSQPQHF. The CDR3 DNA reads as TGTGCCAGGGACCTGAGAGCGGGGAGTCAGCCCCAGCATTTT.

The V gene is TRBV5-1, the J gene TRBJ2-5; D perhaps matches TRBD1 (5 bases). Looked up from germline, CDR1 is SGHRS and CDR2 is YFSETQ. V was cut by 0 bases and J by 2 bases, with 11 bases left in between. The CDR3 runs 15 residues. The CDR3 loop is CASSLEQVQQETQYF. In nucleotides, the CDR3 is TGCGCCAGCAGCTTGGAACAGGTGCAGCAAGAGACCCAGTACTTC.

The rearrangement uses TRBV30 and TRBJ2-5; possibly TRBD2 for D (6 bases). This CDR3 contains 14 residues. V was shortened by 4 bases and J by 1 base, with 13 bases between the two germline ends. The germline CDR1 and CDR2 sequences are GTSNPN and SVGIG (reference sequence). CDR3 in DNA: TGTGCCTGGACGGTGCGGGGCCTCCAAGAGACCCAGTACTTC. As protein: CAWTVRGLQETQYF.

The DNA of the CDR3 is TGTGCCAGTAGTATGGACAGGGATTGGAATGAGCAGTTCTTC. It translates to CASSMDRDWNEQFF. The V gene is TRBV19, the J gene TRBJ2-1; TRBD1 aligns across 8 bases. The CDR3 is made up of 14 amino acids. CDR1 is LNHDA, CDR2 SQIVND, per germline (reference sequence). J was trimmed by 7 bases and V by 3 bases; bases with no gene match: 5.

The chain carries TRBV11-2 and TRBJ2-3, with 7 bases lining up with TRBD2. The CDR3 consists of 15 residues. The junction had 6 bases not matched to a gene; V was cut back by 5 bases and J by 1 base. CDR1 and CDR2 from the germline V gene are SGHAT and FQNNGV. The CDR3: CASSPGGAGTDTQYF. CDR3 DNA: TGTGCCAGCAGCCCGGGGGGAGCTGGCACAGATACGCAGTATTTT. The whole variable domain, remainder taken from reference TRBV11-2 and TRBJ2-3, is EAGVAQSPRYKIIEKRQSVAFWCNPISGHATLYWYQQILGQGPKLLIQFQNNGVVDDSQLPKDRFSAERLKGVDSTLKIQPAKLEDSAVYLCASSPGGAGTDTQYFGPGTRLTVL.